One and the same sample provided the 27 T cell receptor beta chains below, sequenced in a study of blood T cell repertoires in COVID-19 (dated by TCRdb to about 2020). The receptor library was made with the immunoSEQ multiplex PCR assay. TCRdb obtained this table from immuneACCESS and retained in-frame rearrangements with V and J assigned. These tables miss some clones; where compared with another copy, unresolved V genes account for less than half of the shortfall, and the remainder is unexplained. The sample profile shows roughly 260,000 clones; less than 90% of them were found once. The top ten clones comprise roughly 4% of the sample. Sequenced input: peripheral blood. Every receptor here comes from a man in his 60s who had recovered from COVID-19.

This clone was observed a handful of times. CDR3 sequence: CASSLDWETGQPQHF. Written as DNA, the CDR3 is TGTGCCAGCAGCCTAGACTGGGAGACGGGACAGCCCCAGCATTTT. The chain recombines TRBV4-2 with TRBJ1-5; D not resolved. The CDR3 is 15 residues long. Trimming stripped 4 bases from V and 7 bases from J, with 17 bases between. CDR1 is LGHNA and CDR2 is YNFKEQ in the germline V gene.

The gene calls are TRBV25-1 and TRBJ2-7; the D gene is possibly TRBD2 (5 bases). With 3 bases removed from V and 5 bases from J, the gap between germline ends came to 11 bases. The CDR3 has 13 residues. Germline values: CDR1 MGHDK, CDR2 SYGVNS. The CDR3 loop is CASSEFGVNEQYF. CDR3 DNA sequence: TGTGCCAGCAGTGAGTTCGGGGTTAACGAGCAGTACTTC.

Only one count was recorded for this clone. The CDR3 loop is CASSPRGGSQYGYTF. Written as DNA, the CDR3 is TGTGCCAGCAGCCCCCGAGGGGGCTCGCAGTATGGCTACACCTTC. The chain couples TRBV4-2 to TRBJ1-2, with TRBD1 identical over 7 bases. The CDR3 totals 15 residues. Trimming at V came to 4 bases and at J to 5 bases, leaving 10 bases not matched to a gene. Germline CDR1 reads LGHNA; CDR2 reads YNFKEQ.

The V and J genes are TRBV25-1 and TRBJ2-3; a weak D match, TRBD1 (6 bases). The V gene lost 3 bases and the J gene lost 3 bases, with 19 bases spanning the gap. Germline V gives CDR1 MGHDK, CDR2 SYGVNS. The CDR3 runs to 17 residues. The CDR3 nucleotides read TGTGCCAGCAGTGACTTATACTCCCTTCAGGGGACAGATACGCAGTATTTT. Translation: CASSDLYSLQGTDTQYF.

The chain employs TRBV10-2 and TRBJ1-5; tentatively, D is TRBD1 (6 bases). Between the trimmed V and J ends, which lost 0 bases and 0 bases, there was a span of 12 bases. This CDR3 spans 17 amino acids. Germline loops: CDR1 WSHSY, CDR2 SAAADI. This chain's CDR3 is CASSESTGQTSNQPQHF. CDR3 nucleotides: TGCGCCAGCAGTGAGTCGACCGGACAGACTAGCAATCAGCCCCAGCATTTT.

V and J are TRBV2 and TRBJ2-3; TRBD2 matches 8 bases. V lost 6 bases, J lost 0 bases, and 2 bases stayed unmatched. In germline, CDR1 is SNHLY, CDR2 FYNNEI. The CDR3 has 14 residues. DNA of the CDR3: TGTGCCAGCAGCGGGGGGGCTAGCACAGATACGCAGTATTTT. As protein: CASSGGASTDTQYF.

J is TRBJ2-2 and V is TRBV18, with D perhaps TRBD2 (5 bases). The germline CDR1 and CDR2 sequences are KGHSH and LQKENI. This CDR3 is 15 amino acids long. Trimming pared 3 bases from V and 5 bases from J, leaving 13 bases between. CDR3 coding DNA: TGTGCCAGCTCACCTGCCTCTCGGGATACCGGGGAGCTGTTTTTT. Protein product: CASSPASRDTGELFF.

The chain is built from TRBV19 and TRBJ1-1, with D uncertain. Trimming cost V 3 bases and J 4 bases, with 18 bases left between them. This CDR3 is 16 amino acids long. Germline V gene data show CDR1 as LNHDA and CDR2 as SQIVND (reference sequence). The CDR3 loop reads CASSISRLPPGTEAFF. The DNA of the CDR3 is TGTGCCAGTAGTATCTCACGACTTCCTCCGGGCACTGAAGCTTTCTTT.

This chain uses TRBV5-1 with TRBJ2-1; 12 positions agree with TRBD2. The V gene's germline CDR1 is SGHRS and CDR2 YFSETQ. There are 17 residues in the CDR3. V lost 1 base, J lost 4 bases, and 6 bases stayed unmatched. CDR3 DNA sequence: TGCGCCAGCAGCTTGTTTCTACTAGCGGGGGGTTACAATGAGCAGTTCTTC. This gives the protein CASSLFLLAGGYNEQFF.

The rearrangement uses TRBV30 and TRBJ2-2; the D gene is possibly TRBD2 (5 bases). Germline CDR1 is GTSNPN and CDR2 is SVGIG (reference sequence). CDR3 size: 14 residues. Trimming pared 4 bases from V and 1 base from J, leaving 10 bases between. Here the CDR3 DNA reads TGTGCCTGGATGAGTGGAGGGAACACCGGGGAGCTGTTTTTT. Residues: CAWMSGGNTGELFF. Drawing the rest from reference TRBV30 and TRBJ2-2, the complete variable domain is SQTIHQWPATLVQPVGSPLSLECTVEGTSNPNLYWYRQAAGRGLQLLFYSVGIGQISSEVPQNLSASRPQDRQFILSSKKLLLSDSGFYLCAWMSGGNTGELFFGEGSRLTVL.

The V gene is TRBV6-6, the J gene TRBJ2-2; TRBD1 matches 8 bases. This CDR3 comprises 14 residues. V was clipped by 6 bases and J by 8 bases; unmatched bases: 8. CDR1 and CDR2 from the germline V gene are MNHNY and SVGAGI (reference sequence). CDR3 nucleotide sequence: TGTGCCAGCAGGGAATCACAGGGGGTAGGGGAGCTGTTTTTT. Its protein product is CASRESQGVGELFF.

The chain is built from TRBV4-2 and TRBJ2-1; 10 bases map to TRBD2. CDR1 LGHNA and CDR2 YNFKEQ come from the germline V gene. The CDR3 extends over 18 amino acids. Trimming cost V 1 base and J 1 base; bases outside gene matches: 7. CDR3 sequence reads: CASSQADSGGTSYNEQFF. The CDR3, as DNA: TGTGCCAGCAGCCAAGCTGATAGCGGGGGGACATCCTACAATGAGCAGTTCTTC.

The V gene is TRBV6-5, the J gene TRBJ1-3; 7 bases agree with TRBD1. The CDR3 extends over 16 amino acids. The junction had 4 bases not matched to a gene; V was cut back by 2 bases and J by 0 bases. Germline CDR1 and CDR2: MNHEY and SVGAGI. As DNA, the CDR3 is TGTGCCAGCAGTTACGAGGGACAGCACTCTGGAAACACCATATATTTT. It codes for CASSYEGQHSGNTIYF.

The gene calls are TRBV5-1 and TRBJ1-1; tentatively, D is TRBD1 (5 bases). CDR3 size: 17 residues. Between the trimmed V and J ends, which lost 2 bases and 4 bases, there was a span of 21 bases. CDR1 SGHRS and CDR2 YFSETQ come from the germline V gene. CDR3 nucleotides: TGCGCCAGCAGCTTTGCTTCTGGGACCCCCGGGAGCACTGAAGCTTTCTTT. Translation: CASSFASGTPGSTEAFF.

CDR3 in amino acids: CASKGVSGNTIYF. DNA for the CDR3: TGTGCCAGCAAAGGGGTCTCTGGAAACACCATATATTTT. V and J are TRBV6-1 and TRBJ1-3; D might be TRBD1 (5 bases). V lost 7 bases to trimming and J lost 0 bases, with 7 bases between them. The CDR3 is made up of 13 amino acids. Germline V gene lookup returns CDR1 MNHNS and CDR2 SASEGT.

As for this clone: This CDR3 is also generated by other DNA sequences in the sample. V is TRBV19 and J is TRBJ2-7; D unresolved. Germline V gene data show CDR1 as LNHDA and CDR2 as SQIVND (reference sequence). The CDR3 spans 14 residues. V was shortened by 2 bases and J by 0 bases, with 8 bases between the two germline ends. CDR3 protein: CASSITLSSYEQYF. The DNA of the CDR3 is TGTGCCAGTAGTATAACCCTTAGCTCCTACGAGCAGTACTTC.

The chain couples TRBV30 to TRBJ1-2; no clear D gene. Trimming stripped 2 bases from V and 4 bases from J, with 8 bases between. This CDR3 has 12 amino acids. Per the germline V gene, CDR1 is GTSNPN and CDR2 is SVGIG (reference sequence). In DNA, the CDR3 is TGTGCCTGGAGTCCGGGAAGCTATGGCTACACCTTC. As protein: CAWSPGSYGYTF.

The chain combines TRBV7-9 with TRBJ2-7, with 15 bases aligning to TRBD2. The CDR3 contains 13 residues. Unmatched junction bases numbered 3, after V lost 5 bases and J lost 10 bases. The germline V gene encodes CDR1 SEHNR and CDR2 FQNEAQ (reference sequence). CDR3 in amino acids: CASSGLAGGNQYF. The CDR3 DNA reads TGTGCCAGCAGCGGACTAGCGGGGGGGAACCAGTACTTC.

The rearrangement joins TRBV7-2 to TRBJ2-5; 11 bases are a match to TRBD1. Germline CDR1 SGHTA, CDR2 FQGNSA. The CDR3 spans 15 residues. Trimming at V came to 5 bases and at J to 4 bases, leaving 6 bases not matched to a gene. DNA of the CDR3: TGTGCCAGCAGCACCTGGGACAGGGGGTTAGAGACCCAGTACTTC. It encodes CASSTWDRGLETQYF.

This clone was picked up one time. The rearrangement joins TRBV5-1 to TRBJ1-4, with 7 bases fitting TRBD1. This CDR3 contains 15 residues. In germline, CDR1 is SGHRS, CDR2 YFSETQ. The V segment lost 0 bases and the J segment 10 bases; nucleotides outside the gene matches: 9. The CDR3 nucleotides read TGCGCCAGCAGCTTGGGAGACAGGGCTGGGGTAAAACTGTTTTTT. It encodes CASSLGDRAGVKLFF.

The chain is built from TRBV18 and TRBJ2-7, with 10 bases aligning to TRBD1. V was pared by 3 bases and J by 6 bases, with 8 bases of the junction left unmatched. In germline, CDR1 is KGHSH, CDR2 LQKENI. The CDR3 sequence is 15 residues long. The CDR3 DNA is TGTGCCAGCTCACCGACCGGGACAGGGGCGGCCGAGCAGTACTTC. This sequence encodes CASSPTGTGAAEQYF.

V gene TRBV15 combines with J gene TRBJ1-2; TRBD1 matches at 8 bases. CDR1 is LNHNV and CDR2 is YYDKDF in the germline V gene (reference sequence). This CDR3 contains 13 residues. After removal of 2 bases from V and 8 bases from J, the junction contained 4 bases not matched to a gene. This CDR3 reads CATSRPTGGGYTF. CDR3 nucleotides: TGTGCCACCAGCAGACCAACAGGGGGGGGCTACACCTTC.

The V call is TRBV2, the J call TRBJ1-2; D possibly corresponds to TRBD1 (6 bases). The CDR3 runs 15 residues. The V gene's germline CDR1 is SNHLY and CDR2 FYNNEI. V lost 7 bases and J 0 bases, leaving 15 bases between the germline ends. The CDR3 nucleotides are TGTGCCAGCACTGACCCCAGGGGAGCTAACTATGGCTACACCTTC. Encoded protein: CASTDPRGANYGYTF.

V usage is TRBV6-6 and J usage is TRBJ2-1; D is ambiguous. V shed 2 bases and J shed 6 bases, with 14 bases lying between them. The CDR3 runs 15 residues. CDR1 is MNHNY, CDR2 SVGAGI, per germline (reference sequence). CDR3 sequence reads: CASSYTSGPGNEQFF. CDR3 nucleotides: TGTGCCAGCAGTTACACCTCAGGTCCAGGCAATGAGCAGTTCTTC.

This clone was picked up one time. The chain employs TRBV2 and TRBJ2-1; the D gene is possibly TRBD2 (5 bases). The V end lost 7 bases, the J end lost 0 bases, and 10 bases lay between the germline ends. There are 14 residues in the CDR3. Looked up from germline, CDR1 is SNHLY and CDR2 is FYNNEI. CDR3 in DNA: TGTGCCAGCAACCTTCGGGGCTCCTACAATGAGCAGTTCTTC. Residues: CASNLRGSYNEQFF.

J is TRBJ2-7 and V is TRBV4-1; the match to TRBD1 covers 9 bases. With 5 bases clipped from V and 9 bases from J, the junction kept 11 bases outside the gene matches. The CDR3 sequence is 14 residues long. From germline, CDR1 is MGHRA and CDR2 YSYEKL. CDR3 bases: TGCGCCAGCAGCGACGGGACAGGGCTTTCGACGCAGTACTTC. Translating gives CASSDGTGLSTQYF.

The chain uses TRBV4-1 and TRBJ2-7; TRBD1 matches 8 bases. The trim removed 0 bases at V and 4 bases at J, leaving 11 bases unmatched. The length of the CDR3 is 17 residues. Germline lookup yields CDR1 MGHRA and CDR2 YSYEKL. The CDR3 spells CASSQEGRSRGLYEQYF. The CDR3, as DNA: TGCGCCAGCAGCCAAGAGGGGAGGTCCAGGGGGCTGTACGAGCAGTACTTC.